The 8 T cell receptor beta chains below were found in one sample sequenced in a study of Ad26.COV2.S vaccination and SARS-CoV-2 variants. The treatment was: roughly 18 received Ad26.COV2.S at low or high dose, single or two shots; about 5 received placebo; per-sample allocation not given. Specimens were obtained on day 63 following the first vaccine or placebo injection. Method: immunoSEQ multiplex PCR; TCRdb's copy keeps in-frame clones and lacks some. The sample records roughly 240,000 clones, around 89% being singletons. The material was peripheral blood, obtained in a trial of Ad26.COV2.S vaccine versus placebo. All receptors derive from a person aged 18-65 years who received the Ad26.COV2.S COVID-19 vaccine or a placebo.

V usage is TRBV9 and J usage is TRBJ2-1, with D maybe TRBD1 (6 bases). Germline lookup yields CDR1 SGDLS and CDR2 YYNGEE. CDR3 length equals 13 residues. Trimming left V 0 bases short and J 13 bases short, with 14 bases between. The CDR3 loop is CASSVGQLGTQFF. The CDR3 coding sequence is TGTGCCAGCAGCGTAGGCCAGCTTGGGACACAGTTCTTC.

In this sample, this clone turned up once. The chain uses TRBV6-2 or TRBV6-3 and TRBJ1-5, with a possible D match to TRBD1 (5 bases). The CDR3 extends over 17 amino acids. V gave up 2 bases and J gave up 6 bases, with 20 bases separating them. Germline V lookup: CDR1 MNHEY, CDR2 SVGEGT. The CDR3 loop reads CASSYPLRGPVSQPQHF. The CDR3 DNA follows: TGTGCCAGCAGTTACCCGTTGAGGGGCCCAGTATCTCAGCCCCAGCATTTT.

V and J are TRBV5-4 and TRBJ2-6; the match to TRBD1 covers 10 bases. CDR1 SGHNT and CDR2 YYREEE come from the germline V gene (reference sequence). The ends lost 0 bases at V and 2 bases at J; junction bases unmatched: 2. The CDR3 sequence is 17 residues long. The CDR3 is CASSLGDRGTGANVLTF. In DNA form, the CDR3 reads TGTGCCAGCAGCTTGGGGGACAGGGGAACTGGGGCCAACGTCCTGACTTTC. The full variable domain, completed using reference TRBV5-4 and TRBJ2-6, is ETGVTQSPTHLIKTRGQQVTLRCSSQSGHNTVSWYQQALGQGPQFIFQYYREEENGRGNFPPRFSGLQFPNYSSELNVNALELDDSALYLCASSLGDRGTGANVLTFGAGSRLTVL.

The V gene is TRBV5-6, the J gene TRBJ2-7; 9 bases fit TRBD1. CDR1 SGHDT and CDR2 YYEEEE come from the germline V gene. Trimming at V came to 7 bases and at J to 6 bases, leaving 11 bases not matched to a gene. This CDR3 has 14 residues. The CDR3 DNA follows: TGTGCCAGCGGCCGGGACAGGGACGGTCCCGAGCAGTACTTC. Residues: CASGRDRDGPEQYF. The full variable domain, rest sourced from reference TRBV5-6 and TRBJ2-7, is DAGVTQSPTHLIKTRGQQVTLRCSPKSGHDTVSWYQQALGQGPQFIFQYYEEEERQRGNFPDRFSGHQFPNYSSELNVNALLLGDSALYLCASGRDRDGPEQYFGPGTRLTVT.

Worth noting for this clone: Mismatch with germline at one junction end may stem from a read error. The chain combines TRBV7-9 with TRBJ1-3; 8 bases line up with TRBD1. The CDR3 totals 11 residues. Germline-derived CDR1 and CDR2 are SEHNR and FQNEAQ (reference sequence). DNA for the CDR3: TGTGCCAGCAGCTTCGGACAGGGTAGGGCGTTT. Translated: CASSFGQGRAF.

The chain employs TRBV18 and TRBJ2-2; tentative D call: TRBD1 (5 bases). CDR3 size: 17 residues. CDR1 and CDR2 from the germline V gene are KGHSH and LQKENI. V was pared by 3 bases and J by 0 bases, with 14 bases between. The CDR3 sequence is CASSPPTGLANTGELFF. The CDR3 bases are TGTGCCAGCTCACCCCCCACAGGCCTCGCGAACACCGGGGAGCTGTTTTTT.

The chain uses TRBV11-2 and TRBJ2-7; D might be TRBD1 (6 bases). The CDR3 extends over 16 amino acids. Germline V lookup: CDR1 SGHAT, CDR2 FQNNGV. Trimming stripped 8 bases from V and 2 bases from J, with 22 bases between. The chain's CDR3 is CASFPLRDTPPYEQYF. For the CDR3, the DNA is TGTGCCAGCTTCCCTCTCCGGGACACCCCGCCCTACGAGCAGTACTTC.

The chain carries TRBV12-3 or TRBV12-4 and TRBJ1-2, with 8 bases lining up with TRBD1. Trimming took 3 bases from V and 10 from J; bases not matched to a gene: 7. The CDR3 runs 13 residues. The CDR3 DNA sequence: TGTGCCAGCAGTTTGGGACAGGTGGGGGACTACACCTTC. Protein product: CASSLGQVGDYTF.